The present T cell receptor (beta chain) was sequenced within a study of T cell responses to AZD1222 COVID-19 vaccine. Sequencing was performed with immunoSEQ multiplex PCR; in TCRdb, only in-frame clones are kept and a portion is missing. The table shows fewer than 130,000 clones, with 92% occurring only once. Germline lookup yields CDR1 SGHDT and CDR2 YYEEEE. CDR3 size: 12 residues. With 0 bases removed from V and 4 bases from J, the gap between germline ends came to 5 bases. The specimen comprised peripheral blood, sampled on day 0 of AZD1222 vaccination. This TCR was recovered from an adult in good health. The rearrangement joins TRBV5-6 to TRBJ2-7; D remains unclear. CDR3 protein: CASSLDRYEQYF. CDR3 nucleotides: TGTGCCAGCAGCTTGGATAGGTACGAGCAGTACTTC. Full variable domain (rest looked up from reference TRBV5-6 and TRBJ2-7): DAGVTQSPTHLIKTRGQQVTLRCSPKSGHDTVSWYQQALGQGPQFIFQYYEEEERQRGNFPDRFSGHQFPNYSSELNVNALLLGDSALYLCASSLDRYEQYFGPGTRLTVT.